The rows below give T cell receptor beta chains drawn from one sample of a study of T cells in tumors after PD-1 blockade. Profiling relied on immunoSEQ multiplex PCR, and the TCRdb table lists in-frame clones only, not all of them. This sample has thousands of clones, with roughly two thirds found just once. Sequencing used tumor tissue, obtained after anti-PD-1 treatment. The receptors here all came from a human donor with basal cell carcinoma. Both conserved end residues are part of each CDR3. D genes are given only for firm matches. The size entry is marked missing in some rows and otherwise reads once, few, many or a size class.

size	V	length	D	J	CDR3	DNA
few	TRBV5-5	15	NA	TRBJ1-5	CASTTGMVGNQPQHF	TGTGCCAGCACGACAGGAATGGTGGGCAATCAGCCCCAGCATTTT
few	TRBV7-9	13	NA	TRBJ2-4	CASSLGAKNIQYF	TGTGCCAGCAGCTTAGGCGCCAAAAACATTCAGTACTTC
NA	TRBV6-6	15	NA	TRBJ1-5	CASSSLRDAYQPQHF	TGTGCCAGCAGTTCTCTCCGGGACGCCTATCAGCCCCAGCATTTT
NA	TRBV15	13	TRBD1	TRBJ1-1	CATGSDRGTEAFF	TGTGCCACCGGCAGTGACAGGGGAACTGAAGCTTTCTTT
few	TRBV10-3	15	TRBD1	TRBJ2-3	CAISESGTGSDTQYF	TGTGCCATCAGTGAGTCGGGGACAGGGTCAGATACGCAGTATTTT
NA	TRBV18	14	NA	TRBJ1-6	CASSGGNYNSPLHF	TGTGCCAGCTCCGGGGGAAATTATAATTCACCCCTCCACTTT
NA	TRBV28	13	NA	TRBJ1-1	CASSPLGETEAFF	TGTGCCAGCAGTCCTCTGGGGGAGACTGAAGCTTTCTTT
few	TRBV18	20	TRBD1	TRBJ1-3	CASSRTPGTGGQISGNTIYF	TGTGCCAGCTCGAGGACTCCCGGGACAGGGGGTCAAATAAGTGGAAACACCATATATTTT
NA	TRBV19	12	NA	TRBJ1-5	CATAGFNQPQHF	TGTGCCACCGCAGGGTTTAATCAGCCCCAGCATTTT
NA	TRBV10-2	15	NA	TRBJ1-1	CATFDRGRLIPEAFF	TGCGCCACCTTCGATCGAGGACGGCTCATACCTGAAGCTTTCTTT
NA	TRBV6-5	13	NA	TRBJ2-2	CASSYPSTGELFF	TGTGCCAGCAGTTACCCGAGCACCGGGGAGCTGTTTTTT
NA	TRBV7-6	13	NA	TRBJ1-1	CASSLQGNTEAFF	TGTGCCAGCAGCTTACAAGGTAACACTGAAGCTTTCTTT
NA	TRBV3-1/TRBV3-2	14	NA	TRBJ1-4	CASSQAPGGEKLFF	TGTGCCAGCAGCCAAGCGCCTGGTGGTGAAAAACTGTTTTTT